The T cell receptor beta chain under discussion was sequenced for a study of Graves' ophthalmopathy and Graves' hyperthyroidism. The authors amplified TCR beta CDR3 regions, and they did so from RNA transcripts for repertoire sequencing. The workflow started with a first-round RT-PCR run with HTBI primers and then moved on to a second-round multiplex PCR. TCRdb ran MiXCR on the multiplex PCR reads and lists one entry per CDR3 protein. The sample shows approximately 210,000 distinct CDR3 sequences, over 25% of them seen only once. The V end lost 0 bases, the J end lost 4 bases, and 19 bases lay between the germline ends. The CDR3 has 17 residues. CDR1 is SGHNT, CDR2 YYREEE, per germline (reference sequence).

The sample taken for sequencing was peripheral blood. This sequence was found in a man over 45 with Graves' ophthalmopathy. The rearrangement links TRBV5-4 to TRBJ1-2; no definite D call. CDR3 protein: CASSLEGSPLEPYGYTF. The CDR3 bases are TGTGCCAGCAGCTTGGAAGGAAGTCCTCTTGAACCCTATGGCTACACCTTC. The whole variable domain, remainder taken from reference TRBV5-4 and TRBJ1-2, is ETGVTQSPTHLIKTRGQQVTLRCSSQSGHNTVSWYQQALGQGPQFIFQYYREEENGRGNFPPRFSGLQFPNYSSELNVNALELDDSALYLCASSLEGSPLEPYGYTFGSGTRLTVV.